The rows below give T cell receptor beta chains drawn from one sample of a study of shared clonotypes between healthy human individuals. Data came from immunoSEQ multiplex PCR; TCRdb stores just in-frame clones and leaves some out. The profile shows approximately 1.5 million clones, around 98% of them singletons. The sequencing input was naive CD4+ T cells sorted from blood. All receptors derive from a man aged 30 to 45 in good health. The CDR3 runs from the conserved cysteine through the conserved F or W. D genes are given only for firm matches. Clone size is stated in some rows and not others, as once, few, many or a class when expanded.

length | J | V | D | size | DNA | CDR3
13 | TRBJ1-1 | TRBV10-3 | NA | NA | TGTGCCATCAGTGGCTCGGGGACAAGCGAAGCTTTCTTT | CAISGSGTSEAFF
15 | TRBJ2-7 | TRBV6-1 | NA | NA | TGTGCCAGCAGTGAATATCTGTGGACAACCTACGAGCAGTACTTC | CASSEYLWTTYEQYF
14 | TRBJ2-2 | TRBV30 | NA | NA | TGTGCCTGGGGGGCGGGACTTTACACCGGGGAGCTGTTTTTT | CAWGAGLYTGELFF
14 | TRBJ2-3 | TRBV9 | TRBD2 | NA | TGTGCCAGCAGCGGACGGGAGGGGTTAGATACGCAGTATTTT | CASSGREGLDTQYF
14 | TRBJ1-2 | TRBV19 | NA | NA | TGTGCCAGTAGTATAGATACGAAAATAAATGGCTACACCTTC | CASSIDTKINGYTF
14 | TRBJ2-3 | TRBV14 | TRBD2 | once | TGTGCCAGCAGGTCGGCGGGAGGGACAGATACGCAGTATTTT | CASRSAGGTDTQYF
14 | TRBJ2-7 | TRBV6-6 | TRBD2 | NA | TGTGCCAGCAGCCCCGGATTAGCGGGAGACGAGCAGTACTTC | CASSPGLAGDEQYF
16 | TRBJ2-5 | TRBV7-3 | TRBD2 | NA | TGTGCCAGCAGCTTAACTCAGCGCGGGAGGTATGAGACCCAGTACTTC | CASSLTQRGRYETQYF
18 | TRBJ2-3 | TRBV27 | TRBD1 | NA | TGTGCCAGCAGTCCGGACAGGGTGGGGAACCTAAACACAGATACGCAGTATTTT | CASSPDRVGNLNTDTQYF
15 | TRBJ1-5 | TRBV16 | NA | NA | TGTGCCAGCAGCCAATCGGTGCGGAGCGGACAGCCCCAGCATTTT | CASSQSVRSGQPQHF
12 | TRBJ2-7 | TRBV25-1 | NA | once | TGTGCCAGCAGTGGGGACGGCCGAGAGCAGTACTTC | CASSGDGREQYF